This record concerns one T cell receptor (beta chain) sequence. The TCR library protocol was used to attach unique molecular identifiers. These identifiers were attached to individual cDNA molecules. TCRdb used MiXCR to reprocess the 5' RACE reads, holding one entry per CDR3 protein. Of 75,000 to 90,000 distinct CDR3 sequences listed, less than 8% are singletons. The data originate from a study of early T cells in non-severe SARS-CoV-2 infection. Study-level background: The authors sequenced bulk RNA from unsorted whole blood, leaving chains unpaired.

The sequenced sample consisted of whole blood. This clonotype was obtained from an adult who was a healthcare worker with PCR-confirmed SARS-CoV-2 infection or an uninfected control (not recorded which).

The CDR3 loop is CASSFGGPPDTQYF. In DNA, the CDR3 is TGTGCCAGCAGCTTCGGGGGGCCCCCAGATACGCAGTATTTT. The J gene is TRBJ2-3, the V gene TRBV7-7, with D possibly matching TRBD2 (7 bases). V gave up 3 bases and J gave up 4 bases, with 11 bases separating them. The CDR3 is 14 amino acids. Germline CDR1 SSHAT, CDR2 FNYEAQ (reference sequence).